The entry below describes one T cell receptor (beta chain). This clone has more than one count but fewer than ten. Its antigen target is currently unknown. No base quality values were provided; no much bigger clone lies one nucleotide off. The trial excluded patients who had a history of autoimmune disease or were on systemic immunosuppression. Peripheral blood for TCR sequencing was drawn from every dose cohort at baseline, at cycle 4 day 1 and at cycle 7 day 1. The samples were taken from a phase I, first-in-human, multicenter, open-label dose-escalation trial of ivuxolimab. The trial enrolled adults with locally advanced or metastatic head and neck squamous cell, hepatocellular, melanoma or renal cell carcinoma. CD4+ and CD8+ T cells were sorted separately from peripheral blood before TCR sequencing. These data belong to a study of OX40 agonist ivuxolimab in advanced cancers. About the study as a whole: The costimulatory receptor OX40 (CD134) was targeted by ivuxolimab, a fully human IgG2 agonistic monoclonal antibody. Peripheral TCRbeta sequencing was intended to test whether TCR sequence diversity was altered and clonal T-cell expansion was caused by ivuxolimab. Prior anti-PD-1, anti-PD-L1 or anti-CTLA-4 therapy was permitted, and about two fifths of dose-escalation patients had received checkpoint inhibitors. The paper covers the monotherapy dose-escalation part of the phase I ivuxolimab trial, which included N of about 56 patients. Intravenous ivuxolimab was administered to patients every 2 weeks at six dose levels: 0.01, 0.1, 0.3, 1.5, 3 and 10 mg/kg. A male proportion of under 85% and a mean age of approximately 58 years, ranging from roughly 23 to 85, were recorded for the dose-escalation cohort. Among the approximately 54 dose-escalation patients, around 20 had hepatocellular carcinoma, 15 or so melanoma, 9 renal cell carcinoma and 9 head and neck cancer. Partial responses occurred in three dose-escalation patients: two with cutaneous melanoma and one with hepatocellular carcinoma. Points the paper makes about the study in general: In partial responders in the 0.1-3.0 mg/kg groups, normalized peripheral clonal expansion was found to be among the lowest, especially among CD8+ T cells. At doses from 0.1 to 3.0 mg/kg, clonal expansion was seen in both CD4+ and CD8+ blood T cells between baseline and week 6. The antigen specificity of the clonally expanded peripheral T cells was not determined. After ivuxolimab, more expanded clones were found on average in CD8+ T cells than in CD4+ T cells. Low levels of normalized T-cell clonal expansion were also shown by some nonresponding patients.

To sequence the TCRbeta CDR3 region, genomic DNA was isolated from the sorted cells. The immunoSEQ Assay was used to sequence the TCRbeta CDR3 regions. Here the immuneACCESS table is served through TCRdb, limited to in-frame sequences with V and J called. Missing clones are a known gap in these copies; in checked studies unresolved V genes cover under half, and the rest lacks a known reason. This sample gives tens of thousands of clones in total; more than 75% of them show up just once. The biggest ten clones account for approximately 15% of the sample. Taken from cysteine to phenylalanine, the CDR3 has 11 residues. Kept here is only the CDR3 DNA, which spans 33 bases and is read in frame from base 1. V is clipped by 4 bases and J by 6 bases, and the sequence between their germline boundaries is 9 bases long. In the germline V gene (reference sequence), CDR1 corresponds to DFQATT and CDR2 to SNEGSKA.

The source was CD4+ or CD8+ T cells sorted from blood, collected in a trial of the OX40 agonist ivuxolimab. The source of this sequence is an adult with an advanced solid tumor such as melanoma, head and neck, liver or kidney cancer. In this chain, TRBV20-1 is recombined with TRBJ1-1; 5 matching bases give a weak D call of TRBD1. The CDR3 loop reads CSANPGPEAFF. The DNA is TGCAGTGCTAACCCGGGACCTGAAGCTTTCTTT.